These 22 T cell receptor beta chains were sequenced from one sample in a study of PD-1 blockade in classical Hodgkin lymphoma. Time point defined: cycle 4 day 1 (C4D1), after less than 7 weeks of nivolumab. Exposure to brentuximab vedotin varied, and each patient had relapsed following autologous stem cell transplantation. The method was immunoSEQ multiplex PCR; TCRdb's version includes in-frame clones alone and lacks a portion of them. The sample consists of tens of thousands of clones, almost 85% of them appearing once. The material was peripheral blood mononuclear cells (PBMCs), obtained before the fourth cycle of nivolumab. These receptors were obtained from a human donor with classical Hodgkin lymphoma.

V and J are TRBV9 and TRBJ2-2, with 12 nucleotides matching TRBD1. The germline V gene encodes CDR1 SGDLS and CDR2 YYNGEE. There are 18 residues in the CDR3. The ends lost 6 bases at V and 4 bases at J; junction bases unmatched: 13. The CDR3 DNA reads as TGTGCCAGCACCGATGGCCGGGACAGGGGGCTGGGCACCGGGGAGCTGTTTTTT. Its protein is CASTDGRDRGLGTGELFF.

The chain recombines TRBV7-9 with TRBJ2-5, with D uncertain. The germline gives CDR1 SEHNR, CDR2 FQNEAQ (reference sequence). The CDR3 extends over 14 amino acids. Trimming took 4 bases from V and 2 from J, leaving 11 bases between them. CDR3 bases: TGTGCCAGCAGCTCCCCCCACCGTCAAGAGACCCAGTACTTC. Translated, it gives CASSSPHRQETQYF.

The CDR3 region is CASSSDSYGYTF. CDR3 coding DNA: TGTGCCAGCAGCTCGGACTCCTATGGCTACACCTTC. This chain connects TRBV5-4 to TRBJ1-2; no reliable D call. The CDR3 covers 12 residues. The germline gives CDR1 SGHNT, CDR2 YYREEE (reference sequence). V lost 3 bases to trimming and J lost 4 bases, with 7 bases between them.

In its sample, this clone was seen a few times. Written as DNA, the CDR3 is TGTGCCAGCAGCTTGTATGGGGAGGGCCCAACCTTC. Protein sequence: CASSLYGEGPTF. The V and J genes are TRBV5-4 and TRBJ1-2; no firm D call. Germline lookup yields CDR1 SGHNT and CDR2 YYREEE (reference sequence). V was shortened by 1 base and J by 14 bases, with 15 bases between the two germline ends. The CDR3 spans 12 residues.

The rearrangement links TRBV7-2 to TRBJ2-7, with 8 bases identical to TRBD2. V lost 7 bases and J lost 5; bases outside the gene matches: 7. Germline-derived CDR1 and CDR2 are SGHTA and FQGNSA. This CDR3 comprises 13 residues. The CDR3 region has the DNA TGTGCCAGCACCACCCGGGGGGGTGACGAGCAGTACTTC. Protein sequence: CASTTRGGDEQYF.

This chain links TRBV7-3 with TRBJ1-2; a weak D match, TRBD1 (5 bases). The CDR3 runs 15 residues. CDR1 SGHTA and CDR2 FQGTGA come from the germline V gene. Trimming took off 5 bases at V and 6 bases at J, with 19 bases between the two ends. The CDR3 bases are TGTGCCAGCAGCACCAAGCCGGGGACTGCTGATGGCTACACCTTC. It translates to CASSTKPGTADGYTF.

This clone is categorized as medium-sized. The CDR3 DNA reads TGTGCCAGCAGCGAGGGGGGCCTCAGTCTCGCCGAGCAGTACTTC. Translation gives CASSEGGLSLAEQYF. J is TRBJ2-7 and V is TRBV9; D possibly matches TRBD1 or TRBD2 (6 bases each). CDR1 is SGDLS, CDR2 YYNGEE, per germline. Trimming pared 3 bases from V and 6 bases from J, leaving 19 bases between. There are 15 residues in the CDR3.

The chain uses TRBV5-4 and TRBJ2-3; D remains ambiguous. V lost 4 bases, J lost 2 bases, and 14 bases lay in between. The germline gives CDR1 SGHNT, CDR2 YYREEE (reference sequence). The CDR3 length is 15 residues. In DNA form, the CDR3 reads TGTGCCAGCAGCCTAACTTGGAACCCCACAGATACGCAGTATTTT. Encoded protein: CASSLTWNPTDTQYF.

In DNA, the CDR3 is TGTGCCAGCAGTGAAGACAGGGGTGGGTTTGGCTACACCTTC. Translation: CASSEDRGGFGYTF. The V call is TRBV6-1, the J call TRBJ1-2, with 7 positions matching TRBD1. V dropped 1 base and J dropped 7; count of bases not matched to a gene: 6. The CDR3 consists of 14 residues. Per germline, CDR1 MNHNS and CDR2 SASEGT.

Worth noting for this clone: A much larger clone lies one base from this, so it may be a read error. The sample contains more than one DNA sequence encoding this CDR3. The V and J genes are TRBV10-2 and TRBJ1-5, with unresolved D. The CDR3 sequence is 16 residues long. Germline CDR1 is WSHSY and CDR2 is SAAADI. Trimming cost V 0 bases and J 0 bases, with 9 bases left between them. CDR3: CASSESPGNSNQPQHF. DNA for the CDR3: TGCGCCAGCAGTGAGTCACCGGGGAATAGCAATCAGCCCCAGCATTTT.

The chain combines TRBV11-2 with TRBJ1-1; 7 bases align to TRBD1. V lost 2 bases and J lost 1; bases outside the gene matches: 4. The CDR3 is 15 residues long. Germline V gene data show CDR1 as SGHAT and CDR2 as FQNNGV. CDR3 in amino acids: CASSLLGTANTEAFF. The CDR3 region has the DNA TGTGCCAGCAGCTTATTAGGGACAGCGAACACTGAAGCTTTCTTT.

Comments on this clone: Different DNA sequences within this sample yield the same CDR3. The rearrangement links TRBV14 to TRBJ1-6; D unresolved. CDR3 length: 15 residues. Trimming took 0 bases from V and 7 from J, leaving 10 bases between them. Per the germline V gene, CDR1 is SGHDN and CDR2 is FVKESK. CDR3 DNA: TGTGCCAGCAGCCAAGACAGAGTGCCGAATTCACCCCTCCACTTT. Translated, it gives CASSQDRVPNSPLHF.

This clone showed up just a few times. The rearrangement joins TRBV2 to TRBJ1-2; a possible D gene is TRBD1 (6 bases). The CDR3 sequence is 14 residues long. Germline CDR1 is SNHLY and CDR2 is FYNNEI. V was pared by 5 bases and J by 3 bases, with 13 bases between. The CDR3 is CASSSRQAYYGYTF. The CDR3, as DNA: TGTGCCAGCAGTTCCAGACAGGCTTACTATGGCTACACCTTC.

The J gene is TRBJ2-1, the V gene TRBV10-3; D ambiguous. The CDR3 has 13 amino acids. The V end was cut by 8 bases, the J end by 8 bases, with 16 bases between. The germline gives CDR1 ENHRY, CDR2 SYGVKD. The CDR3 region has the DNA TGTGCCATCGGGATTAGCCCAGAGGATGAGCAGTTCTTC. It yields the protein CAIGISPEDEQFF.

As regards this clone: A junction end diverges from the germline sequence, so it may reflect a read error. The V and J genes are TRBV30 and TRBJ1-5, with D unclear. Germline CDR1 is GTSNPN and CDR2 is SVGIG (reference sequence). This CDR3 is 14 amino acids long. CDR3 coding DNA: TGTGCCTGGAGCGGCGTATCTAGCGATCAGCCCCAGCATTTT. Protein: CAWSGVSSDQPQHF.

The CDR3 region is CASRRRSRGSRTTDTQYF. CDR3 nucleotides: TGTGCCAGTAGAAGGAGGTCCAGGGGCTCAAGGACCACAGATACGCAGTATTTT. The chain recombines TRBV19 with TRBJ2-3; D is perhaps TRBD1 (6 bases). V dropped 6 bases and J dropped 2 bases, with 24 bases sitting between them. Germline V gene lookup returns CDR1 LNHDA and CDR2 SQIVND (reference sequence). CDR3 length: 18 amino acids.

The chain joins TRBV19 to TRBJ2-5; D may be TRBD1 or TRBD2 (5 bases each). The DNA end lines up better with TRBJ2-7; the J call may be wrong. The CDR3 contains 13 residues. Germline V lookup: CDR1 LNHDA, CDR2 SQIVND (reference sequence). The CDR3 DNA reads as TGTGCCAGTAGTAGGGACGAAACCTACGAGCAGTACTTC. It specifies CASSRDETYEQYF.

The chain couples TRBV15 to TRBJ2-5, with D unresolved. CDR3 length equals 15 residues. With 0 bases removed from V and 0 bases from J, the gap between germline ends came to 8 bases. In germline, CDR1 is LNHNV, CDR2 YYDKDF (reference sequence). Here the CDR3 reads CATSRDGIDQETQYF. CDR3 in DNA: TGTGCCACCAGCAGAGATGGGATAGACCAAGAGACCCAGTACTTC.

The gene calls are TRBV7-9 and TRBJ2-2, with 8 bases aligning to TRBD2. This CDR3 has 16 amino acids. Germline CDR1 SEHNR, CDR2 FQNEAQ (reference sequence). With 2 bases clipped from V and 4 bases from J, the junction kept 6 bases outside the gene matches. The DNA for the CDR3 is TGTGCCAGCAGCTTAAGCGGGGGAGGAGGCACCGGGGAGCTGTTTTTT. Encoded protein: CASSLSGGGGTGELFF.

Only a few counts were recorded for this clone. The chain links TRBV6-5 to TRBJ1-1, with a tentative D call TRBD1 (5 bases). The CDR3 is made up of 13 amino acids. The V end was cut by 6 bases, the J end by 6 bases, with 14 bases between. Germline V gene lookup returns CDR1 MNHEY and CDR2 SVGAGI. In DNA, the CDR3 is TGTGCCAGCAGCGCAACCCAGGGTCCTGAAGCTTTCTTT. This translates into CASSATQGPEAFF.

This clone was seen just once. The chain combines TRBV6-5 with TRBJ2-5, with 10 bases fitting TRBD2. Germline V CDR1 and CDR2: MNHEY, SVGAGI. This CDR3 is 15 amino acids long. The ends lost 7 bases at V and 5 bases at J; junction bases unmatched: 10. CDR3 in amino acids: CASTSSGGGRETQYF. CDR3 in DNA: TGTGCCAGCACTTCTAGCGGGGGAGGGAGGGAGACCCAGTACTTC.

V is TRBV28 and J is TRBJ2-2; TRBD2 aligns across 12 bases. The CDR3 is 17 residues long. Trimming took 0 bases from V and 6 from J; bases not matched to a gene: 5. Germline CDR1 is MDHEN and CDR2 is SYDVKM. The CDR3 here is CASSLWRLAGGPGELFF. In DNA, the CDR3 is TGTGCCAGCAGTTTATGGAGGCTAGCGGGGGGGCCCGGGGAGCTGTTTTTT.